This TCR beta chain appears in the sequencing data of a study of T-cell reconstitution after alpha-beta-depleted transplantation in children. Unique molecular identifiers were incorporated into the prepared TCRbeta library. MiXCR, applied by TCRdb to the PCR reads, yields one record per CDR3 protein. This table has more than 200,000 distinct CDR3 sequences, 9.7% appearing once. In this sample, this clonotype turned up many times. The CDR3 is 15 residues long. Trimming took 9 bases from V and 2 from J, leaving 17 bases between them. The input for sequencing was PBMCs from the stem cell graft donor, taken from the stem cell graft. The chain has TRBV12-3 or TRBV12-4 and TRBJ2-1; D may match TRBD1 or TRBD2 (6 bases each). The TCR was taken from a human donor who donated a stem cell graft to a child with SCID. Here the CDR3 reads CASSNAGTTYNEQFF. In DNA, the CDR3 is TGTGCCAGTTCCAACGCGGGGACAACCTACAATGAGCAGTTCTTC.